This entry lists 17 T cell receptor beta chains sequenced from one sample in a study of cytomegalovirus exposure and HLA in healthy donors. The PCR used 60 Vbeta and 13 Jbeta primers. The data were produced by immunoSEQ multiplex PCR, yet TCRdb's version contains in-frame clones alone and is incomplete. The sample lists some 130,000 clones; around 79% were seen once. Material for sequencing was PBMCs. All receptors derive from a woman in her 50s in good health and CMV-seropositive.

The CDR3 spells CASSLSAGGLYNEQFF. As DNA, the CDR3 is TGTGCCAGCAGTTTATCGGCAGGGGGCTTGTACAATGAGCAGTTCTTC. The chain carries TRBV27 and TRBJ2-1, with 8 bases matching TRBD1. Germline assignment: CDR1 MNHEY and CDR2 SMNVEV (reference sequence). This CDR3 has 16 residues. J was trimmed by 4 bases and V by 0 bases; bases with no gene match: 5.

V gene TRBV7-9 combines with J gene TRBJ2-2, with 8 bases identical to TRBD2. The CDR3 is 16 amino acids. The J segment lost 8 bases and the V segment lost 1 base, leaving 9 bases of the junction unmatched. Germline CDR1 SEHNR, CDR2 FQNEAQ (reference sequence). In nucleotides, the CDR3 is TGTGCCAGCAGCTTAGTGGAGCGGGGGCCGCGAGGGGAGCTGTTTTTT. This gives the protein CASSLVERGPRGELFF.

The CDR3 coding sequence is TGTGCCAGCAGCTTACACAGCGGGAAGCTCACAGATACGCAGTATTTT. It yields the protein CASSLHSGKLTDTQYF. V gene TRBV11-2 combines with J gene TRBJ2-3, with 7 bases matching TRBD2. Per the germline V gene, CDR1 is SGHAT and CDR2 is FQNNGV. Trimming cost V 2 bases and J 2 bases; bases outside gene matches: 7. The CDR3 covers 16 residues. The full variable domain, its missing parts supplied by reference TRBV11-2 and TRBJ2-3, is EAGVAQSPRYKIIEKRQSVAFWCNPISGHATLYWYQQILGQGPKLLIQFQNNGVVDDSQLPKDRFSAERLKGVDSTLKIQPAKLEDSAVYLCASSLHSGKLTDTQYFGPGTRLTVL.

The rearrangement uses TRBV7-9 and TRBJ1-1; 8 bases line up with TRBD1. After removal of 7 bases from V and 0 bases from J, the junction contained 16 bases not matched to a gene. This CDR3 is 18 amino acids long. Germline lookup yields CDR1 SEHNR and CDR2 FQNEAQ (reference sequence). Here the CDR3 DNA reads TGTGCCAGCACCCCTCTTGGGCAGGGGGCCTTTTTGAACACTGAAGCTTTCTTT. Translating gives CASTPLGQGAFLNTEAFF.

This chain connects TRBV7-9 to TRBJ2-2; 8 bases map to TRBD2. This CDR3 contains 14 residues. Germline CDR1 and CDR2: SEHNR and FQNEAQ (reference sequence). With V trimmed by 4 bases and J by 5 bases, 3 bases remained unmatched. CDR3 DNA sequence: TGTGCCAGCAGCTCCGGGGGGGTAACCGGGGAGCTGTTTTTT. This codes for CASSSGGVTGELFF.

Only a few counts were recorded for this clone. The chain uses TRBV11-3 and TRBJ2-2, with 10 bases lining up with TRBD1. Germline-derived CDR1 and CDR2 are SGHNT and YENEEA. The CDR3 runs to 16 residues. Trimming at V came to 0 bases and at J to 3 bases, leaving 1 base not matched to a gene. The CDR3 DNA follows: TGTGCCAGCAGCTTAGATGGGACAGGGGACACCGGGGAGCTGTTTTTT. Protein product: CASSLDGTGDTGELFF.

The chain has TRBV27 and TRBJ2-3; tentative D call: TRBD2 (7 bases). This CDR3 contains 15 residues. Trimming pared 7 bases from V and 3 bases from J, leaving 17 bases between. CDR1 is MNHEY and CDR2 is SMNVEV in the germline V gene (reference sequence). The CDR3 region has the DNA TGTGCCAGCAAGGGGGGGTGGTTTACGACAGATACGCAGTATTTT. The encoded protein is CASKGGWFTTDTQYF.

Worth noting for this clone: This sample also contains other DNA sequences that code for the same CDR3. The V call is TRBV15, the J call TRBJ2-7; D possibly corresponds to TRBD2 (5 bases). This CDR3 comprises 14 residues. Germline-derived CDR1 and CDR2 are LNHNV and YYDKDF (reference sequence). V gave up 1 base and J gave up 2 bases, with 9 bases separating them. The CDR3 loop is CATSRGGLTYEQYF. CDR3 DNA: TGTGCCACCAGCAGAGGCGGGTTAACCTACGAGCAGTACTTC.

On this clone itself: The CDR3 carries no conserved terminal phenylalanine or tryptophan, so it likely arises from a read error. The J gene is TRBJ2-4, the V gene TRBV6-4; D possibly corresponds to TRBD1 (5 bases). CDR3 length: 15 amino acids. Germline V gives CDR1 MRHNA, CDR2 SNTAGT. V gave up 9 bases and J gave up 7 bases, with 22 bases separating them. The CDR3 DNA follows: TGTGCCAGTGCCCTTAGGGCCAGGGAAGGGAACATTCAGTACCTC. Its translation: CASALRAREGNIQYL.

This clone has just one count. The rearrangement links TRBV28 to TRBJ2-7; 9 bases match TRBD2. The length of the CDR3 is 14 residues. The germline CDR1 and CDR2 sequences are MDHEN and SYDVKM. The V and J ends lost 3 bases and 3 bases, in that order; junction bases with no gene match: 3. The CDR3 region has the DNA TGTGCCAGCAGTTTCGGGCGGGGGGGCTACGAGCAGTACTTC. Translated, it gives CASSFGRGGYEQYF.

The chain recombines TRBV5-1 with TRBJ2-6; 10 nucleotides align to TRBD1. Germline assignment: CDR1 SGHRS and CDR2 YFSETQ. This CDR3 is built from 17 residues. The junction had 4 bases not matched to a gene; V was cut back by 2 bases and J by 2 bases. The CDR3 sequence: CASSFLGTGAGANVLTF. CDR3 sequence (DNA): TGCGCCAGCAGCTTTCTGGGGACAGGGGCTGGGGCCAACGTCCTGACTTTC.

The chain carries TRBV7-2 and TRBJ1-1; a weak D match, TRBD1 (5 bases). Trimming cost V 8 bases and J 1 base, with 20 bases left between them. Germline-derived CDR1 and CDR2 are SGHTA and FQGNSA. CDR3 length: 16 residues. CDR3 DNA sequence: TGTGCCAGCGAGCTGAGTATAAGACAGAGGAACACTGAAGCTTTCTTT. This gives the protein CASELSIRQRNTEAFF.

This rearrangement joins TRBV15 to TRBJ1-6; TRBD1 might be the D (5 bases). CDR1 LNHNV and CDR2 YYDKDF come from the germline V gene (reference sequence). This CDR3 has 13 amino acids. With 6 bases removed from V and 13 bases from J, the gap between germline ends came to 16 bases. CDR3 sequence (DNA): TGTGCCACCAGGCCCGGGCAGGGTCTTCCCCTCCACTTT. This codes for CATRPGQGLPLHF.

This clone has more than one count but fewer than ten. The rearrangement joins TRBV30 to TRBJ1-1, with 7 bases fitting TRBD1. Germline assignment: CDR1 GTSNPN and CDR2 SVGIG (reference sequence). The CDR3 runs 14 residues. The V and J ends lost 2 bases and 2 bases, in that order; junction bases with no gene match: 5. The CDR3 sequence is CAWSPGQFNTEAFF. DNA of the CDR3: TGTGCCTGGAGTCCGGGACAGTTTAACACTGAAGCTTTCTTT.

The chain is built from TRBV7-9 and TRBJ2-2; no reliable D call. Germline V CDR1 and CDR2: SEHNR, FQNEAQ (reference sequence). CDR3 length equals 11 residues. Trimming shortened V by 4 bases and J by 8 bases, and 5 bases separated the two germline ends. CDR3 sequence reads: CASSSHGELFF. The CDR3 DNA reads TGTGCCAGCAGCTCACATGGGGAGCTGTTTTTT.

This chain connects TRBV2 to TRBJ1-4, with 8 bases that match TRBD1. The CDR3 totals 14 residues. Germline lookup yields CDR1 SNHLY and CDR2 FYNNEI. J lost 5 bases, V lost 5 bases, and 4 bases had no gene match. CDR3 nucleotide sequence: TGTGCCAGCAGTTCGACAGGGGCGAATGAAAAACTGTTTTTT. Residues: CASSSTGANEKLFF.

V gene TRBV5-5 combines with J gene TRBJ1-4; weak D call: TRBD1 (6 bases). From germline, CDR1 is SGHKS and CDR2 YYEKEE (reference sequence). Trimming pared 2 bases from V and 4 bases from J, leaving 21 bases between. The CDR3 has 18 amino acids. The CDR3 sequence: CASSFNRPTTGNNEKLFF. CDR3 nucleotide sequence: TGTGCCAGCAGCTTTAATAGGCCCACCACAGGGAATAATGAAAAACTGTTTTTT.